This TCR beta chain came from a study of metastatic and nonmetastatic thyroid tumors. Looking at the study overall: A comparison of repertoires was made across blood and tumor or nodule tissue from malignant and benign thyroid patients. Study-level findings and limits: Significantly greater TCR beta diversity was reportedly found in malignant thyroid tumors than in benign nodules (in blood and tumor).

Under the authors' procedure: CDR3 differences across clinicopathological groups were used to build a distant-metastasis classifier for papillary thyroid cancer. TCRdb re-called the PCR reads via MiXCR. TCRdb's processing, not the authors', yielded these V and J calls. The sample has roughly 8,700 clones; about 28% are singletons. V lost 5 bases and J lost 4, with 17 bases in between. CDR1 is LNHNV, CDR2 YYDKDF, per germline (reference sequence). This CDR3 is built from 15 residues. This clone is medium-sized within its sample. Antigen unknown. All patients were treatment-naive before thyroid surgery. The receptor's source is a female donor with papillary thyroid cancer or a benign thyroid nodule (not recorded which). Some clones in this sample may be carry-over from other donors' samples. Sequenced input: tumor tissue. The genes are TRBV15 and TRBJ2-5, with D possibly TRBD2 on 5 matching bases. The CDR3 bases are TGTGCCACCAGCCCCGGCGGGCGCTTAGGAGAGACCCAGTACTTC. Translating gives CATSPGGRLGETQYF.